The 20 T cell receptor beta chains listed next were all sequenced from one sample in a study of PD-L1 blockade in urothelial cancer. Documented time point: peripheral blood 6 weeks after treatment start. Produced via immunoSEQ multiplex PCR; TCRdb's table is partial and in-frame only. The table has nearly 45,000 clones, roughly 82% seen once. The sequences come from PBMCs, collected around atezolizumab (anti-PD-L1) treatment. The receptors stem from a man in his sixties with urothelial cancer.

This chain joins TRBV5-5 and TRBJ1-4, with no clear D. V lost 2 bases and J 5 bases, leaving 10 bases between the germline ends. The CDR3 is 14 residues long. CDR1 and CDR2 (germline): SGHKS, YYEKEE (reference sequence). CDR3 nucleotide sequence: TGTGCCAGCAGCTTCGGGAGCCCGAATGAAAAACTGTTTTTT. Amino acids: CASSFGSPNEKLFF.

The J gene is TRBJ2-7, the V gene TRBV11-2, with 7 bases aligning to TRBD1. The CDR3 covers 15 residues. Germline V gene sequence: CDR1 SGHAT, CDR2 FQNNGV. V lost 4 bases to trimming and J lost 1 base; unmatched junction nucleotides: 7. The CDR3 loop reads CASSSSDRKSYEQYF. CDR3 DNA: TGTGCCAGCAGCTCCTCGGACAGGAAGTCCTACGAGCAGTACTTC.

The chain carries TRBV2 and TRBJ2-7, with a possible D match to TRBD2 (6 bases). This CDR3 is built from 14 residues. Germline V gives CDR1 SNHLY, CDR2 FYNNEI. V was trimmed by 10 bases and J by 2 bases, leaving 18 bases between them. The CDR3 loop is CANALARPPYEQYF. For the CDR3, the DNA is TGTGCCAACGCCCTAGCGAGGCCCCCCTACGAGCAGTACTTC.

This clone was observed a handful of times. This chain connects TRBV13 to TRBJ2-2, with D possibly being TRBD1 (6 bases). V lost 5 bases and J 0 bases, leaving 10 bases between the germline ends. CDR3 length equals 15 residues. CDR1 and CDR2 (germline): PRHDT, FYEKMQ (reference sequence). The CDR3 region has the DNA TGTGCCAGCAGCCACGGGACAACGAACACCGGGGAGCTGTTTTTT. This translates into CASSHGTTNTGELFF. The complete variable domain, with remaining parts taken from reference TRBV13 and TRBJ2-2, reads AAGVIQSPRHLIKEKRETATLKCYPIPRHDTVYWYQQGPGQDPQFLISFYEKMQSDKGSIPDRFSAQQFSDYHSELNMSSLELGDSALYFCASSHGTTNTGELFFGEGSRLTVL.

This clone has more than one count but fewer than ten. V and J are TRBV5-1 and TRBJ2-7; no clear D gene. Germline loops: CDR1 SGHRS, CDR2 YFSETQ. Trimming shortened V by 0 bases and J by 2 bases, and 12 bases separated the two germline ends. This CDR3 spans 15 amino acids. The CDR3 bases are TGCGCCAGCAGCTTGGCGGAGAGAGGCCCCTACGAGCAGTACTTC. Its protein is CASSLAERGPYEQYF.

The chain links TRBV7-8 to TRBJ1-5, with 8 bases aligning to TRBD1. V lost 5 bases and J lost 5; bases outside the gene matches: 8. Germline-derived CDR1 and CDR2 are SGHVS and FQNEAQ. The CDR3 totals 15 residues. CDR3 sequence reads: CASSRGTGGHQPQHF. CDR3 sequence (DNA): TGTGCCAGCAGCCGCGGGACAGGCGGTCATCAGCCCCAGCATTTT.

The V gene is TRBV28, the J gene TRBJ1-5, with TRBD1 matching over 10 bases. J was trimmed by 1 base and V by 5 bases; bases with no gene match: 8. The germline V gene has CDR1 MDHEN and CDR2 SYDVKM. The CDR3 contains 17 residues. This chain's CDR3 is CASSPRLGQGSNQPQHF. CDR3 nucleotides: TGTGCCAGCAGTCCCCGCCTGGGACAGGGGAGCAATCAGCCCCAGCATTTT.

This chain connects TRBV9 to TRBJ2-7, with 12 nucleotides matching TRBD2. The CDR3 spans 14 residues. Looked up from germline, CDR1 is SGDLS and CDR2 is YYNGEE. V was pared by 3 bases and J by 4 bases, with 2 bases of the junction left unmatched. CDR3 loop: CASSATSGRYEQYF. CDR3 DNA sequence: TGTGCCAGCAGCGCTACTAGCGGGAGGTACGAGCAGTACTTC.

The chain carries TRBV19 and TRBJ1-2; 9 bases agree with TRBD1. CDR1 and CDR2 from the germline V gene are LNHDA and SQIVND (reference sequence). The CDR3 has 14 residues. V was clipped by 8 bases and J by 5 bases; unmatched bases: 9. DNA for the CDR3: TGTGCCAGTTGTCCGGACAGGGGAAGGTATGGCTACACCTTC. Its translation is CASCPDRGRYGYTF.

V usage is TRBV18 and J usage is TRBJ1-1; weak D call: TRBD1 (5 bases). This CDR3 is 13 amino acids long. V was clipped by 8 bases and J by 0 bases, with 10 bases between them. Germline CDR1 reads KGHSH; CDR2 reads LQKENI. CDR3 nucleotide sequence: TGTGCCAGCCAGACAGCGATGAACACTGAAGCTTTCTTT. It codes for CASQTAMNTEAFF. The entire variable domain, with the rest obtained from reference TRBV18 and TRBJ1-1, is as follows: NAGVMQNPRHLVRRRGQEARLRCSPMKGHSHVYWYRQLPEEGLKFMVYLQKENIIDESGMPKERFSAEFPKEGPSILRIQQVVRGDSAAYFCASQTAMNTEAFFGQGTRLTVV.

This chain connects TRBV11-3 to TRBJ2-7, with 7 bases fitting TRBD2. From germline, CDR1 is SGHNT and CDR2 YENEEA. CDR3 size: 15 residues. V was pared by 3 bases and J by 0 bases, with 5 bases of the junction left unmatched. Here the CDR3 reads CASSLGGTASYEQYF. The CDR3 DNA sequence: TGTGCCAGCAGCTTGGGGGGGACGGCCTCCTACGAGCAGTACTTC.

The V call is TRBV9, the J call TRBJ2-2, with 11 bases lining up with TRBD2. Germline V lookup: CDR1 SGDLS, CDR2 YYNGEE. V was pared by 0 bases and J by 6 bases, with 4 bases of the junction left unmatched. The CDR3 spans 16 residues. CDR3 loop: CASSVVAGGPAGELFF. In DNA form, the CDR3 reads TGTGCCAGCAGCGTAGTAGCGGGGGGGCCAGCCGGGGAGCTGTTTTTT.

The chain combines TRBV19 with TRBJ2-3, with TRBD1 identical over 7 bases. The germline CDR1 and CDR2 sequences are LNHDA and SQIVND (reference sequence). This CDR3 contains 14 residues. V trimming: 4 bases; J trimming: 6 bases; junction bases outside the gene matches: 7. CDR3 in DNA: TGTGCCAGTAGTAAGGGGGCAGCAGGGGATACGCAGTATTTT. Translated: CASSKGAAGDTQYF.

The rearrangement links TRBV27 to TRBJ2-4, with TRBD2 matching 8 bases. This CDR3 region has 17 residues. V gave up 5 bases and J gave up 0 bases; unmatched junction bases: 9. Germline lookup yields CDR1 MNHEY and CDR2 SMNVEV (reference sequence). Written as DNA, the CDR3 is TGTGCCAGCAGTGCCGGGGGGGGACGAGTAGCCAAAAACATTCAGTACTTC. Translation: CASSAGGGRVAKNIQYF.

The chain couples TRBV4-1 to TRBJ1-1; 7 bases line up with TRBD1. This CDR3 region has 17 residues. The germline gives CDR1 MGHRA, CDR2 YSYEKL. V was clipped by 1 base and J by 5 bases; unmatched bases: 13. CDR3 DNA: TGCGCCAGCAGCCAAGGAGGGATGCCGGGACAGCAAACTGAAGCTTTCTTT. It translates to CASSQGGMPGQQTEAFF.

The chain recombines TRBV2 with TRBJ2-1; 8 bases fit TRBD2. With V trimmed by 4 bases and J by 9 bases, 8 bases remained unmatched. There are 14 residues in the CDR3. Germline-derived CDR1 and CDR2 are SNHLY and FYNNEI. DNA of the CDR3: TGTGCCAGCAGTGTTACAGCGGGGGTAGGTGAGCAGTTCTTC. It specifies CASSVTAGVGEQFF.

The chain uses TRBV19 and TRBJ1-5; possibly TRBD1 for D (6 bases). Germline V gene sequence: CDR1 LNHDA, CDR2 SQIVND (reference sequence). This CDR3 has 15 amino acids. Trimming removed 7 bases from V and 4 bases from J, with 17 bases in between. In DNA form, the CDR3 reads TGTGCCAGTACCTACACAGGGACGGAAAATCAGCCCCAGCATTTT. Encoded protein: CASTYTGTENQPQHF.

The chain is built from TRBV2 and TRBJ1-6; tentatively, D is TRBD1 (6 bases). Germline lookup yields CDR1 SNHLY and CDR2 FYNNEI. The CDR3 has 15 amino acids. Deletions cut 7 bases from V and 0 bases from J, with 10 bases between. CDR3 nucleotide sequence: TGTGCCAGCACTCAGGGGAGCTCCTATAATTCACCCCTCCACTTT. This codes for CASTQGSSYNSPLHF.

This clone appeared a single time. The genes are TRBV27 and TRBJ2-7; D is perhaps TRBD2 (6 bases). This CDR3 spans 18 amino acids. V was shortened by 2 bases and J by 5 bases, with 25 bases between the two germline ends. Germline-derived CDR1 and CDR2 are MNHEY and SMNVEV (reference sequence). The CDR3 loop reads CASSLIMAAGPSENEQYF. CDR3 nucleotides: TGTGCCAGCAGTTTAATAATGGCAGCGGGCCCCTCCGAGAACGAGCAGTACTTC.

The V gene is TRBV9, the J gene TRBJ2-5, with a weak D call TRBD2 (6 bases). This CDR3 comprises 14 residues. The ends were cut back, 1 base at V and 5 bases at J, with 12 bases in the middle. Germline CDR1 reads SGDLS; CDR2 reads YYNGEE. CDR3 amino acids: CASSVTSRGETQYF. The CDR3 bases are TGTGCCAGCAGCGTAACTAGCCGGGGGGAGACCCAGTACTTC.